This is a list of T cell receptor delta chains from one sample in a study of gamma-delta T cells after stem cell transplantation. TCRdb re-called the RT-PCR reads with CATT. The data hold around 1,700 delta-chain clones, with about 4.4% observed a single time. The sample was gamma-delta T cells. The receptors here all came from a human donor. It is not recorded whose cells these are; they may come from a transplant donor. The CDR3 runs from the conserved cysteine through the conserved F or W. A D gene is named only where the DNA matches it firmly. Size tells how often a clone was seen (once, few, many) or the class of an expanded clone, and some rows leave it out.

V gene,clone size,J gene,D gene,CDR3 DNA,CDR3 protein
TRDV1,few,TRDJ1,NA,TGTGCTCTTGGGGAAATTTGGCGGGGTTACTACACCGATAAACTCATCTTT,CALGEIWRGYYTDKLIF
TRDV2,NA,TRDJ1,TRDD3,TGTGCCTGTGACACTCTAGTTCAGGGCGGGCTGGGGATAGGTGGACTCAACACCGATAAACTCATCTTT,CACDTLVQGGLGIGGLNTDKLIF
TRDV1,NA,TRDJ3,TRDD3,TGTGCTCTTGGGGAACGGAAGGTTCACACCGAGTACTGGGGGATACGCGCCGGGTTGAGCTCCTGGGACACCCGACAGATGTTTTTC,CALGERKVHTEYWGIRAGLSSWDTRQMFF
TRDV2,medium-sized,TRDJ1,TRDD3,TGTGCCTGTGACACCGTTGGATCGGGGATACGCGAAACCGATAAACTCATCTTT,CACDTVGSGIRETDKLIF
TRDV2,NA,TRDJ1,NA,TGTGCCTGTGACACCGTAGGGGGTCGCACCGATAAACTCATCTTT,CACDTVGGRTDKLIF
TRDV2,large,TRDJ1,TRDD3,TGTGCCTGTGACACCTTACTGGGGGATACGCGGTACACCGATAAACTCATCTTT,CACDTLLGDTRYTDKLIF
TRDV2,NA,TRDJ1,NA,TGTGCCTGTGACCCGATAGGAGGGACCGATAAACTCATCTTT,CACDPIGGTDKLIF
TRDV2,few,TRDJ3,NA,TGTGCCTGTGACACCGCTGAAATACTGGGGCGTCCCTGGGACACCCGACAGATGTTTTTC,CACDTAEILGRPWDTRQMFF
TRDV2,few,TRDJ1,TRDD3,TGTGCCTGTGACTCACTGGGGGACCGCACCGATAAACTCATCTTT,CACDSLGDRTDKLIF
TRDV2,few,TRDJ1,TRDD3,TGTGCCTATGACACCCTCTCTGGGGGATACCTCACCGATAAACTCATCTTT,CAYDTLSGGYLTDKLIF
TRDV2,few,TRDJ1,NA,TGTGCCTGTGACCCCCTTGCTGTTGCGTACACCGATAAACTCATCTTT,CACDPLAVAYTDKLIF
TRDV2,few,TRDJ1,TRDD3,TGTGCCTGTGAACAACTGGGGGATACAGACGGGACCGATAAACTCATCTTT,CACEQLGDTDGTDKLIF
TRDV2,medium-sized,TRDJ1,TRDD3,TGTGCCTGTGACACCCTGGCTGGGGGATCGACGTACACCGATAAACTCATCTTT,CACDTLAGGSTYTDKLIF
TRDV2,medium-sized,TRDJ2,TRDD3,TGTGCCTGTGACCCTTGGTCTGGGGGATACGCAGTTGCACAACTCTTCTTT,CACDPWSGGYAVAQLFF
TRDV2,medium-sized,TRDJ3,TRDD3,TGTGCCTGTGACGCCGTGTTGCTGGGGGATTCCTGGGACACCCGACAGATGTTTTTC,CACDAVLLGDSWDTRQMFF